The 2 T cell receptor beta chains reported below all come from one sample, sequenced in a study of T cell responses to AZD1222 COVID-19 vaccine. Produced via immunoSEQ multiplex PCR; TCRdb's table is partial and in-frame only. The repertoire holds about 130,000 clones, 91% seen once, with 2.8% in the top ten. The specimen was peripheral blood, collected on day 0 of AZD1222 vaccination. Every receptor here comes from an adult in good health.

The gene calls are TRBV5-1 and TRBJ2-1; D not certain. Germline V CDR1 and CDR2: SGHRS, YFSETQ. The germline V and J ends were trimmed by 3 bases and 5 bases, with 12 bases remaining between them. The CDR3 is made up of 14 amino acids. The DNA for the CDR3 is TGCGCCAGCAGCTCAACTGGGCCAAACAATGAGCAGTTCTTC. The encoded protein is CASSSTGPNNEQFF.

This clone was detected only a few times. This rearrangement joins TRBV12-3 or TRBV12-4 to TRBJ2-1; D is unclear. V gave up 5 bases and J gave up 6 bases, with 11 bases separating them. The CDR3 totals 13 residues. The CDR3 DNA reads TGTGCCAGCAGTCTAAGAAACAGCAATGAGCAGTTCTTC. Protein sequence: CASSLRNSNEQFF.